The 15 T cell receptor beta chains given below trace back to one sample, sequenced in a study of cytomegalovirus exposure and HLA in healthy donors. PCR employed 60 Vbeta and 13 Jbeta primers. The assay was immunoSEQ multiplex PCR, and TCRdb's table has in-frame clones only and misses some. In total, the table holds approximately 50,000 clones. Sequenced material: PBMCs. These receptors were collected from a woman in her thirties or forties in good health and CMV-seronegative.

For the CDR3, the DNA is TGCGCCAGCAGCCAAGGGGACATAAGGGCTAACTATGGCTACACCTTC. It translates to CASSQGDIRANYGYTF. J is TRBJ1-2 and V is TRBV4-1; tentative D call: TRBD1 (6 bases). The germline V and J ends were trimmed by 1 base and 0 bases, with 12 bases remaining between them. This CDR3 region has 16 residues. Germline CDR1 MGHRA, CDR2 YSYEKL.

The rearrangement joins TRBV7-9 to TRBJ1-2, with 8 bases lining up with TRBD1. The CDR3 has 13 amino acids. Germline CDR1 is SEHNR and CDR2 is FQNEAQ (reference sequence). Trimming at V came to 4 bases and at J to 7 bases, leaving 5 bases not matched to a gene. CDR3 in amino acids: CASSSGQVAGYTF. The CDR3 DNA is TGTGCCAGCAGCTCGGGACAGGTGGCTGGCTACACCTTC.

V and J are TRBV11-3 and TRBJ2-3, with D tentatively TRBD2 (6 bases). The V gene lost 5 bases and the J gene lost 2 bases, with 8 bases spanning the gap. The germline gives CDR1 SGHNT, CDR2 YENEEA. This CDR3 region has 13 residues. CDR3 bases: TGTGCCAGCAGCCGGGACTCCACAGATACGCAGTATTTT. This gives the protein CASSRDSTDTQYF.

The J gene is TRBJ2-5, the V gene TRBV28; tentatively, D is TRBD2 (6 bases). The CDR3 consists of 14 residues. V was clipped by 5 bases and J by 7 bases, with 17 bases between them. Germline values: CDR1 MDHEN, CDR2 SYDVKM. The CDR3 loop reads CASSSPGELMTQYF. DNA for the CDR3: TGTGCCAGCAGTAGCCCGGGGGAGTTGATGACCCAGTACTTC.

The V gene is TRBV19, the J gene TRBJ2-7, with TRBD1 matching over 11 bases. This CDR3 is 17 amino acids long. The V gene's germline CDR1 is LNHDA and CDR2 SQIVND (reference sequence). With V trimmed by 3 bases and J by 5 bases, 12 bases remained unmatched. The CDR3 DNA reads TGTGCCAGTAGTATTCGGGGGACAGGGGGGACTCGGGACGAGCAGTACTTC. Amino acids: CASSIRGTGGTRDEQYF.

This rearrangement joins TRBV5-1 to TRBJ2-2; TRBD1 is a possible D gene (6 bases). V lost 4 bases, J lost 3 bases, and 10 bases lay in between. The CDR3 is 14 amino acids. Germline V lookup: CDR1 SGHRS, CDR2 YFSETQ. CDR3 bases: TGCGCCAGCAGCGAAGGGGGAGACACCGGGGAGCTGTTTTTT. Translated: CASSEGGDTGELFF.

This chain links TRBV12-5 with TRBJ2-3, with TRBD2 matching 9 bases. Germline V gives CDR1 LGHNT, CDR2 FRNRAP. J gave up 2 bases and V 4 bases, and 13 bases lay outside the gene matches. The CDR3 is made up of 18 amino acids. The CDR3 spells CASGWVLKLAGHTDTQYF. The DNA for the CDR3 is TGTGCTAGTGGTTGGGTATTAAAGCTAGCGGGGCACACAGATACGCAGTATTTT. The full variable domain, rest sourced from reference TRBV12-5 and TRBJ2-3, is DARVTQTPRHKVTEMGQEVTMRCQPILGHNTVFWYRQTMMQGLELLAYFRNRAPLDDSGMPKDRFSAEMPDATLATLKIQPSEPRDSAVYFCASGWVLKLAGHTDTQYFGPGTRLTVL.

The CDR3 here is CASSVRGDTEAFF. As DNA, the CDR3 is TGTGCCAGCAGCGTACGGGGGGACACTGAAGCTTTCTTT. This sequence joins TRBV9 and TRBJ1-1; TRBD1 might be the D (5 bases). Between the trimmed V and J ends, which lost 1 base and 3 bases, there was a span of 7 bases. This CDR3 has 13 amino acids. Per the germline V gene, CDR1 is SGDLS and CDR2 is YYNGEE.

The chain has TRBV4-3 and TRBJ2-7, with 9 bases that match TRBD1. With V trimmed by 4 bases and J by 0 bases, 7 bases remained unmatched. Germline assignment: CDR1 LGHNA and CDR2 YSLEER. This CDR3 region has 16 residues. The CDR3: CASSPGWTGDSYEQYF. Here the CDR3 DNA reads TGCGCCAGCAGCCCCGGCTGGACAGGGGACTCCTACGAGCAGTACTTC.

The chain has TRBV7-9 and TRBJ1-1, with D possibly being TRBD1 (5 bases). This CDR3 has 16 amino acids. Germline CDR1 SEHNR, CDR2 FQNEAQ (reference sequence). Trimming left V 8 bases short and J 1 base short, with 20 bases between. The chain's CDR3 is CASCSFSLGPNTEAFF. The CDR3 region has the DNA TGTGCCAGCTGCTCATTTTCTCTGGGGCCGAACACTGAAGCTTTCTTT.

The V gene is TRBV5-4, the J gene TRBJ2-3; D remains ambiguous. Germline V CDR1 and CDR2: SGHNT, YYREEE (reference sequence). Trimming shortened V by 8 bases and J by 8 bases, and 12 bases separated the two germline ends. This CDR3 has 11 residues. CDR3 nucleotide sequence: TGTGCCAGAAGCACTTCATCTACGCAGTATTTT. It translates to CARSTSSTQYF.

The chain uses TRBV4-3 and TRBJ1-2, with D possibly TRBD1 on 5 matching bases. Germline V CDR1 and CDR2: LGHNA, YSLEER. The CDR3 has 15 residues. The V and J ends lost 0 bases and 5 bases respectively, with 13 bases between them. Written as DNA, the CDR3 is TGCGCCAGCAGCCAAGAACAAGGGGCAGTGTATGGCTACACCTTC. Protein sequence: CASSQEQGAVYGYTF.

V gene TRBV6-5 combines with J gene TRBJ2-7; D possibly corresponds to TRBD1 (6 bases). Trimming shortened V by 6 bases and J by 2 bases, and 17 bases separated the two germline ends. Germline V lookup: CDR1 MNHEY, CDR2 SVGAGI. This CDR3 has 15 amino acids. CDR3 bases: TGTGCCAGCAGCCCAGGGGCAGGGGTAACCTACGAGCAGTACTTC. Its translation is CASSPGAGVTYEQYF.

The rearrangement links TRBV5-1 to TRBJ1-1; D is undetermined. Between the trimmed V and J ends, which lost 1 base and 4 bases, there was a span of 11 bases. CDR3 length: 14 residues. Germline V gives CDR1 SGHRS, CDR2 YFSETQ. CDR3: CASSLSSPVTEAFF. The DNA of the CDR3 is TGCGCCAGCAGCTTGTCCTCCCCCGTCACTGAAGCTTTCTTT.

V usage is TRBV30 and J usage is TRBJ2-5, with D unresolved. CDR1 is GTSNPN, CDR2 SVGIG, per germline (reference sequence). CDR3 length: 12 residues. Trimming took 4 bases from V and 0 from J, leaving 6 bases between them. The DNA of the CDR3 is TGTGCCTGGATTCCTTACCAAGAGACCCAGTACTTC. It is translated as CAWIPYQETQYF. The variable domain in full, with the rest retrieved from reference TRBV30 and TRBJ2-5, is SQTIHQWPATLVQPVGSPLSLECTVEGTSNPNLYWYRQAAGRGLQLLFYSVGIGQISSEVPQNLSASRPQDRQFILSSKKLLLSDSGFYLCAWIPYQETQYFGPGTRLLVL.